Here is one T cell receptor beta chain with its context. Its antigen remains unidentified. This CDR3 is missing its conserved last phenylalanine or tryptophan, likely due to a read error. The DNA is omitted, as the CDR3 cannot be located on it reliably, and the CDR3 follows TCRdb's listing. CDR1 SNHLY and CDR2 FYNNEI come from the germline V gene. Termini included, the CDR3 measures 16 amino acids. MiXCR, applied by TCRdb to the multiplex PCR reads, yields one record per CDR3 protein. Of about 200,000 distinct CDR3 sequences detected, around 33% appear once; the ten largest clones hold about 4.5%. The lymph nodes were axillary draining lymph nodes from breast cancer patients. The data were obtained in a study of breast tumors, draining lymph nodes, adjacent tissues. Overall study findings and caveats: That most tumor T cells come from lymph nodes remained unproven. Findings are consistent with lymph node origin and intratumoral expansion of most tumor T cells. Tumors had less TCR diversity than lymph nodes, more than nontumor tissue.

The sequence was obtained from a female donor with breast cancer. Some clones in this sample may be carry-over from other donors' samples. The chain links TRBV2 to TRBJ2-5; TRBD2 is the table's D call and was not checked against the DNA. Sequencing was carried out using axillary lymph node tissue. CDR3 region: CASTPRGTSGSGDPVL.